The sequence of this T cell receptor (beta chain) was determined in a study of blood T cell repertoires in COVID-19. In the study overall: Samples representing acute and convalescent COVID-19 were sourced from the United States, Italy and Spain. PBMCs, B-cell-depleted T cells, or T cells were the source of the cDNA or gDNA that made up the material.

Original analysis: Amplifying reference gene primers gave estimates of nucleated cell counts. Using immunoSEQ multiplex PCR, the repertoire was profiled, and TCRdb retains in-frame clones only, with some absent. V, J and clone size derive from that table, while D and trimming were established from the DNA sequence. The sample lists approximately 140,000 clones, approximately 80% seen once, with approximately 1.4% in the top ten. CDR3 length equals 14 residues. Per the germline V gene, CDR1 is SGHDT and CDR2 is YYEEEE. The junction had 10 bases not matched to a gene; V was cut back by 4 bases and J by 11 bases.

This receptor was obtained from a human donor in a cohort sampled during active COVID-19. This chain connects TRBV5-6 to TRBJ2-7, with 12 bases that match TRBD2. Sequenced material: peripheral blood. As DNA, the CDR3 is TGTGCCAGCAGCCTCCCCACTAGCGGGAGGAGGGAGTACTTC. It encodes CASSLPTSGRREYF.